Here is one T cell receptor beta chain with its context. Its target is unknown. One entry per CDR3 protein, called by TCRdb with MiXCR from the reads. The table lists about 920,000 distinct CDR3 sequences, around 32% of them singletons. The CDR3 covers 17 residues. Germline CDR1 reads SEHNR; CDR2 reads FQNEAQ (reference sequence). The V gene lost 5 bases and the J gene lost 6 bases, with 23 bases spanning the gap. This specimen belongs to a study of T cell repertoires in cytomegalovirus infection. The material was cultured CD8+ T cells from PBMCs, obtained from culture after CMV antigen stimulation. This receptor was obtained from a human donor in good health (CMV status not recorded). Some clones in this sample may be carry-over from other donors' samples. This sequence joins TRBV7-9 and TRBJ2-1, with D tentatively TRBD1 or TRBD2 (5 bases each). The CDR3 DNA reads TGTGCCAGCAGCCCCCAACCGGGGCCCCTGGACCCCAATGAGCAGTTCTTC. Residues: CASSPQPGPLDPNEQFF.